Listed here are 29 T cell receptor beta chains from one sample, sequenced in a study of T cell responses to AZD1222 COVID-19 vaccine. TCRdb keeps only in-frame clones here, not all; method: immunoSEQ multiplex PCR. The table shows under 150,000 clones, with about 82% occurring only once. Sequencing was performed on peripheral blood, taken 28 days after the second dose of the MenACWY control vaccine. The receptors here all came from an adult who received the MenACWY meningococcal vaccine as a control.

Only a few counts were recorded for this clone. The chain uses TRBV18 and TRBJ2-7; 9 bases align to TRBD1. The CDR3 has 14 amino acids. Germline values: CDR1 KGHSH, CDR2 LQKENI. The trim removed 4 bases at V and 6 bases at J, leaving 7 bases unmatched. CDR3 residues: CASSLGQGQVEQYF. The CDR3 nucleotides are TGTGCCAGCTCACTGGGACAGGGCCAAGTCGAGCAGTACTTC.

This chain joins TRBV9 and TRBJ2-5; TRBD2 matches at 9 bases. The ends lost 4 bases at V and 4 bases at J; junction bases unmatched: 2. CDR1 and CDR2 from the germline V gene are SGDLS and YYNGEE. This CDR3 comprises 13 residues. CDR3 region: CASSRGLAETQYF. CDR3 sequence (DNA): TGTGCCAGCAGCAGGGGACTAGCAGAGACCCAGTACTTC.

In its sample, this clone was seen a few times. CDR3 protein: CASSPLGLKGDEQFF. CDR3 DNA sequence: TGTGCCAGCAGCCCCCTAGGATTAAAAGGGGACGAGCAGTTCTTC. The chain uses TRBV7-7 and TRBJ2-1; the D gene could be TRBD1 or TRBD2 (5 bases each). Trimming took 5 bases from V and 10 from J, leaving 21 bases between them. This CDR3 spans 15 amino acids. CDR1 is SSHAT and CDR2 is FNYEAQ in the germline V gene (reference sequence).

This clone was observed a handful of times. The CDR3 loop is CASSHRQGKSSYNSPLHF. The CDR3 nucleotides are TGTGCCAGCAGCCATCGACAGGGTAAAAGTTCCTATAATTCACCCCTCCACTTT. The chain has TRBV28 and TRBJ1-6; TRBD1 agrees at 7 bases. Germline CDR1 reads MDHEN; CDR2 reads SYDVKM. V lost 6 bases and J lost 1; bases outside the gene matches: 12. CDR3 size: 18 residues.

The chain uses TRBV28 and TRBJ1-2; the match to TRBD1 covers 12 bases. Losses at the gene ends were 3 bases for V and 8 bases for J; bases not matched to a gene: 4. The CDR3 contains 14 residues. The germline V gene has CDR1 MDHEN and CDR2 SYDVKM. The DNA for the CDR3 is TGTGCCAGCAGTTTGGGACAGGGGGCCTTCGGCTACACCTTC. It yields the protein CASSLGQGAFGYTF.

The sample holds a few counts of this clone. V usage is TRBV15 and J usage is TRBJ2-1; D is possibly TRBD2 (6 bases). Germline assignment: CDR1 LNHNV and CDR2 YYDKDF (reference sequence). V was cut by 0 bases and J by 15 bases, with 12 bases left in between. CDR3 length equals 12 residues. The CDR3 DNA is TGTGCCACCAGCAGAGATTCAACTAGCAGGTTCTTC. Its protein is CATSRDSTSRFF.

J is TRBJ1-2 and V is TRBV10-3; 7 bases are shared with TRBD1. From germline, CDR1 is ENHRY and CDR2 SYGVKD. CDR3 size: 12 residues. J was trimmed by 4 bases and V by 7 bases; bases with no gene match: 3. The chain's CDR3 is CAITQGPYGYTF. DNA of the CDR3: TGTGCCATCACACAGGGGCCCTATGGCTACACCTTC.

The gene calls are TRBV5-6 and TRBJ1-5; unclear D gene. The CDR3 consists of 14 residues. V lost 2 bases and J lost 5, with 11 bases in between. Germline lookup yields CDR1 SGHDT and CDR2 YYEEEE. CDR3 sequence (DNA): TGTGCCAGCAGCTTTGAAGGGCTCCATCAGCCCCAGCATTTT. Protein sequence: CASSFEGLHQPQHF.

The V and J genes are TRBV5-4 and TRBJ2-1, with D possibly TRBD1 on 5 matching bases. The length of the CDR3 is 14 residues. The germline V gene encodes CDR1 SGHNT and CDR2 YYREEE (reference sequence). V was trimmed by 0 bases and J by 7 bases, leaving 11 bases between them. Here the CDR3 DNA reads TGTGCCAGCAGCTTGGAGGCAGGGAAGAATGAGCAGTTCTTC. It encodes CASSLEAGKNEQFF.

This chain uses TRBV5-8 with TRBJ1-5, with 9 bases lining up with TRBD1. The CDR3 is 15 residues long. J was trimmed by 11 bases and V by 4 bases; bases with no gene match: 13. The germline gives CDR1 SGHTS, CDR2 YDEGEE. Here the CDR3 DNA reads TGTGCCAGCAGCCCTGGGGACAGGGAGTATCTTTCCCAGCATTTT. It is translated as CASSPGDREYLSQHF.

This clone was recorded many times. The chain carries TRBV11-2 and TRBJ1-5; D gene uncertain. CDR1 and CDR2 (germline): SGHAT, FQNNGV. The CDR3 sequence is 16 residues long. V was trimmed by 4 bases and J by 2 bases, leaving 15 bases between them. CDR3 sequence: CASSSDPLGRNQPQHF. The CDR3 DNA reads TGTGCCAGCAGCTCGGACCCCCTGGGTCGCAATCAGCCCCAGCATTTT.

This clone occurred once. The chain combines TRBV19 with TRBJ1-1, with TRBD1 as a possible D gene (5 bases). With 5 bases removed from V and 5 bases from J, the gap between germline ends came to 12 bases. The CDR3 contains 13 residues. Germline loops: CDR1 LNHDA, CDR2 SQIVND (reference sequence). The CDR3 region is CASSYWGGTEAFF. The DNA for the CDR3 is TGTGCCAGTAGTTATTGGGGGGGGACTGAAGCTTTCTTT.

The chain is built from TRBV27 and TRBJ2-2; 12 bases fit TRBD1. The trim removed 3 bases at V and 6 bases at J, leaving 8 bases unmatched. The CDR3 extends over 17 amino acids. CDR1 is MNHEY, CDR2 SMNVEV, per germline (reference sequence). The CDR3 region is CASSFNGDRGLSGELFF. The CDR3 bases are TGTGCCAGCAGTTTTAATGGGGACAGGGGGCTCTCCGGGGAGCTGTTTTTT.

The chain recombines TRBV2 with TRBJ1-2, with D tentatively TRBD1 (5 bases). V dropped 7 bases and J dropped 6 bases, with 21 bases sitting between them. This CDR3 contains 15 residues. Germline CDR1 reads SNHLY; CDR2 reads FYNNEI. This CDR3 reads CASNKRDFRAHGYTF. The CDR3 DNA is TGTGCCAGCAACAAAAGGGACTTCAGGGCCCATGGCTACACCTTC.

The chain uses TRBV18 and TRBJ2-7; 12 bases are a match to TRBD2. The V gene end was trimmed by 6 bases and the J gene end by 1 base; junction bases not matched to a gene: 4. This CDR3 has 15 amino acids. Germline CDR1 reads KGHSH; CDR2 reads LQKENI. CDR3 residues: CASSPGLAGSYEQYF. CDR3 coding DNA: TGTGCCAGCTCGCCTGGACTAGCGGGATCCTACGAGCAGTACTTC.

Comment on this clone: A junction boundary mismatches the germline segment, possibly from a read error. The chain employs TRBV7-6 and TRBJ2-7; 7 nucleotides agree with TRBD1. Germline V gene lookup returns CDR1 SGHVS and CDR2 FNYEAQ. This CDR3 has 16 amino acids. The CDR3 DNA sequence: TGTGCCAGCAGCTTAGGAGCGACAGGGAGCTCCGACGAGCAGTACTTC. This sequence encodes CASSLGATGSSDEQYF.

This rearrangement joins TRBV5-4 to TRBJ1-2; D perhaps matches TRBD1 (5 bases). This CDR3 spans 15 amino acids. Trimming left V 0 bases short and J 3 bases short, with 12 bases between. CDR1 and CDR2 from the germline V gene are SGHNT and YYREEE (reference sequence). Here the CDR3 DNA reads TGTGCCAGCAGCTTGGCTACAGGATTGGACTATGGCTACACCTTC. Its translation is CASSLATGLDYGYTF.

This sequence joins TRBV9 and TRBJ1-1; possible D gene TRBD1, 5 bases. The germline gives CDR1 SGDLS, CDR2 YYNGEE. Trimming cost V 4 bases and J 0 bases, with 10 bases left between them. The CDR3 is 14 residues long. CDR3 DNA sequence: TGTGCCAGCAGCCCGGACAATTTGAACACTGAAGCTTTCTTT. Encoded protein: CASSPDNLNTEAFF.

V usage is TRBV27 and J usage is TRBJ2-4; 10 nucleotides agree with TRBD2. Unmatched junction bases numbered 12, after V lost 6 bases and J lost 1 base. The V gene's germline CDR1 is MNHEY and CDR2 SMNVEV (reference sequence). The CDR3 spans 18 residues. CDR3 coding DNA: TGTGCCAGCAGATCGGGACTAGCGTCTGAAGGTGCCAAAAACATTCAGTACTTC. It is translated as CASRSGLASEGAKNIQYF.

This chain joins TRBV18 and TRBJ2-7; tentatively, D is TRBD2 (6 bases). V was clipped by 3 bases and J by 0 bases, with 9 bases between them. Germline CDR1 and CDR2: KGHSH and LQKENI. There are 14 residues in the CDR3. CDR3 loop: CASSPRDRSYEQYV. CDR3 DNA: TGTGCCAGCTCACCGCGGGACCGCTCCTACGAGCAGTACGTC.

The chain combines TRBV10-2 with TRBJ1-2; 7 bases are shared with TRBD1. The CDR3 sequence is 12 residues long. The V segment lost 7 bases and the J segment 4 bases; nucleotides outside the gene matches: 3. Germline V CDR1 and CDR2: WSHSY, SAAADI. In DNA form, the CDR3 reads TGCGCCAGCAACCCAGGGGGCTATGGCTACACCTTC. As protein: CASNPGGYGYTF.

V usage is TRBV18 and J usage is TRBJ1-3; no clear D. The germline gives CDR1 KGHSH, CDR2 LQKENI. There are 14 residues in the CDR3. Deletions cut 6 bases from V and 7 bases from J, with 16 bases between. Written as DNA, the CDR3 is TGTGCCAGCTCTCTTGGAGATGAAGTTAACACCATATATTTT. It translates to CASSLGDEVNTIYF.

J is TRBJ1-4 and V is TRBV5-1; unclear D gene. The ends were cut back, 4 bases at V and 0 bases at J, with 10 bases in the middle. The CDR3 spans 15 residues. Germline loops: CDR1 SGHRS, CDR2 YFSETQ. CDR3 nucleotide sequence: TGCGCCAGCAGCCGTAGGTTCGCAACTAATGAAAAACTGTTTTTT. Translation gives CASSRRFATNEKLFF.

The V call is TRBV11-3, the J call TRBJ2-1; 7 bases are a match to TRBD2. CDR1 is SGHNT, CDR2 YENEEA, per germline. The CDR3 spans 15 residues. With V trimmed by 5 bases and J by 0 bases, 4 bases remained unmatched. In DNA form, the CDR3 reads TGTGCCAGCAGCCCCGGGGAGGGCTCCTACAATGAGCAGTTCTTC. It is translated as CASSPGEGSYNEQFF. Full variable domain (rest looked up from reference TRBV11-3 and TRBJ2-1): EAGVVQSPRYKIIEKKQPVAFWCNPISGHNTLYWYLQNLGQGPELLIRYENEEAVDDSQLPKDRFSAERLKGVDSTLKIQPAELGDSAVYLCASSPGEGSYNEQFFGPGTRLTVL.

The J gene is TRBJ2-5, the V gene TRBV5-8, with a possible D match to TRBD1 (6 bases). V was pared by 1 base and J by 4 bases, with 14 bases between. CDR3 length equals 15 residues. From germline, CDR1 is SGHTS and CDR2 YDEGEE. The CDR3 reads CASSLSGAFGETQYF. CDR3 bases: TGTGCCAGCAGCTTGTCAGGGGCTTTCGGAGAGACCCAGTACTTC.

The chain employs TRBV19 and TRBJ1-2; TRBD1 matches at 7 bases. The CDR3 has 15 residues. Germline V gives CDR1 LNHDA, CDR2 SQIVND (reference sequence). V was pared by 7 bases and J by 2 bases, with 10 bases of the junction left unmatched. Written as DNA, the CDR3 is TGTGCCAGTACCAAAGGGACAGCTGAGAACTATGGCTACACCTTC. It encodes CASTKGTAENYGYTF.

CDR3 nucleotide sequence: TGTGCCAGCAGCGTAAGGACAGGGGTGGGCTCACCCCTCCACTTT. This gives the protein CASSVRTGVGSPLHF. The V gene is TRBV9, the J gene TRBJ1-6, with 9 bases lining up with TRBD1. The V gene's germline CDR1 is SGDLS and CDR2 YYNGEE. The length of the CDR3 is 15 residues. With 1 base clipped from V and 10 bases from J, the junction kept 6 bases outside the gene matches.

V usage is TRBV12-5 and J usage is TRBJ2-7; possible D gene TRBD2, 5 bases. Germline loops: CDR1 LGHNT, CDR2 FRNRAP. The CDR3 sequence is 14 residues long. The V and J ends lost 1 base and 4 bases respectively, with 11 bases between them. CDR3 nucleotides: TGTGCTAGTGGTTTGGGACTAAGCTCTTACGAGCAGTACTTC. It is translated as CASGLGLSSYEQYF.

The CDR3 DNA follows: TGTGCCAGCAGTGAAGGACGAGGTACCTCTGGAAACACCATATATTTT. Amino acids: CASSEGRGTSGNTIYF. The chain employs TRBV6-1 and TRBJ1-3, with D unresolved. Trimming shortened V by 1 base and J by 0 bases, and 10 bases separated the two germline ends. The CDR3 consists of 16 residues. Germline CDR1 and CDR2: MNHNS and SASEGT.